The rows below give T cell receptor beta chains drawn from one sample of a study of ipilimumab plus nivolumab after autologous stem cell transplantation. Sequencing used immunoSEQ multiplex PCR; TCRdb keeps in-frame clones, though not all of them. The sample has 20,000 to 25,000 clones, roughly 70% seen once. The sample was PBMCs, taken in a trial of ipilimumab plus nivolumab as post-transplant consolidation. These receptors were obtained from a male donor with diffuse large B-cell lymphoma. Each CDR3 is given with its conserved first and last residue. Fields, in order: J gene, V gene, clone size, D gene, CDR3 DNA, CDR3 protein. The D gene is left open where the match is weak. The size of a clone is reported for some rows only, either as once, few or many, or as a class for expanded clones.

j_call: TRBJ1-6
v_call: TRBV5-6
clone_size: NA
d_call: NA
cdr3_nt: TGTGCCAGCAGCCGAGGGTGGGCCTATAATTCACCCCTCCACTTT
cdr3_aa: CASSRGWAYNSPLHF

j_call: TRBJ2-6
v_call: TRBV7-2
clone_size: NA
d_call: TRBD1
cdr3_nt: TGTGCCAGCAGCAAAAAAACAGGGGGCGCTGGGGCCAACGTCCTGACTTTC
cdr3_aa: CASSKKTGGAGANVLTF

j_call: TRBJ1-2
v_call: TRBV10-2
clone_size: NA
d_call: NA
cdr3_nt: TGCGCCAGCAGTGAATGGGTGATCTATGGCTACACCTTC
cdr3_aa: CASSEWVIYGYTF

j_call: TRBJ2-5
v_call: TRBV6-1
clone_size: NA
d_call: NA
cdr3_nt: TGTGCCAGCAGTGAACCTCTAGGCCTCGGGACCCAGTACTTC
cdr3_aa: CASSEPLGLGTQYF

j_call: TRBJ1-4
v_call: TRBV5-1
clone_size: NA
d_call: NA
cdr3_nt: TGCGCCAGCAGCTCGGAGGGGTTGGCAACTAATGAAAAACTGTTTTTT
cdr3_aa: CASSSEGLATNEKLFF

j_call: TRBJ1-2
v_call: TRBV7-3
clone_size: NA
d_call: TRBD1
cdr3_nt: TGTGCCAGCAGCCCGGGGACAGGGGGACACTATGGCTACACCTTC
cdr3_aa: CASSPGTGGHYGYTF

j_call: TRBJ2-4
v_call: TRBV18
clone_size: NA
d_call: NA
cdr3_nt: TGTGCCAGCTCACCTGACGGTGACATTCAGTACTTC
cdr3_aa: CASSPDGDIQYF

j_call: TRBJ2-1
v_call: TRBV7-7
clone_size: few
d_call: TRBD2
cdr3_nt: TGTGCTAGCAGCTTCGGAGGGAGGGATGAGCAGTTCTTC
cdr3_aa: CASSFGGRDEQFF

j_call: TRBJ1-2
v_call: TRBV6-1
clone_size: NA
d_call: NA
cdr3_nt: TGTGCCAGCAGCCTCAAGACCGGGACAATCTATGGCTACACCTTC
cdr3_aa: CASSLKTGTIYGYTF

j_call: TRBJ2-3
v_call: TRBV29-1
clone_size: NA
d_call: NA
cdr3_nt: TGCAGCGTTGAAGGGAACACAGATACGCAGTATTTT
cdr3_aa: CSVEGNTDTQYF

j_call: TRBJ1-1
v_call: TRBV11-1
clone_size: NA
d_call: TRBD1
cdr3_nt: TGTGCCAGCAGCCAGGACAGGGGATCCACTGAAGCTTTCTTT
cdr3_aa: CASSQDRGSTEAFF

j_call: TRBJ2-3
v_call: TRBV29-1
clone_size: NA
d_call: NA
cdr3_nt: TGCAGCGTTGAACCCCCCAGCACAGATACGCAGTATTTT
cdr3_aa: CSVEPPSTDTQYF

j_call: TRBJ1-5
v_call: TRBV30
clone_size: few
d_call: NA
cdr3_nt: TGTGCCTGGAGTGTAACCAGCCGGAATCAGCCCCAGCATTTT
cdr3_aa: CAWSVTSRNQPQHF

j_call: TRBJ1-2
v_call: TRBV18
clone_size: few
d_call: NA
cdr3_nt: TGTGCCAGCTCACCGGAACAGGGCACTGGGTATGGCTACACCTTC
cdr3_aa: CASSPEQGTGYGYTF

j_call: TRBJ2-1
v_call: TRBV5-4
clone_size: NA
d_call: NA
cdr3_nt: TGTGCCAGCAGCTCTGGAAGCTCCTACAATGAGCAGTTCTTC
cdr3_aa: CASSSGSSYNEQFF

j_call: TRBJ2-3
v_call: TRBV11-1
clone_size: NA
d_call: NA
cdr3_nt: TGTGCCAGCAGCCCCGACCCAGATACGCAGTATTTT
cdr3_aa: CASSPDPDTQYF

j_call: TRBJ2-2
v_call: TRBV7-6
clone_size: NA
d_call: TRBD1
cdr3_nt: TGTGCCAGCAGCAGGGGGACAGTAAGGACCGGGGAGCTGTTTTTT
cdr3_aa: CASSRGTVRTGELFF

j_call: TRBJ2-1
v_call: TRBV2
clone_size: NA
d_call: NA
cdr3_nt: TGTGCCAGCAGTGAAATGGCCTCCGGGGGCGATGAGCAGTTCTTC
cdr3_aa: CASSEMASGGDEQFF

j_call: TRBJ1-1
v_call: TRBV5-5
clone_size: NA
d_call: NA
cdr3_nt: TGTGCCAGCAGCTTACGGGCAGGGAGGAACACTGAAGCTTTCTTT
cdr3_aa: CASSLRAGRNTEAFF

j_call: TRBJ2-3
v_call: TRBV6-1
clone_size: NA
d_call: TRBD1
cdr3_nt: TGTGCCATCAACAGGGGGGTTGGCACAGATACGCAGTATTTT
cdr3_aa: CAINRGVGTDTQYF

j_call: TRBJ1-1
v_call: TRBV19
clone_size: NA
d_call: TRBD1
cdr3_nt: TGTGCCACTACACAGGGGGCCGACACTGAAGCTTTCTTT
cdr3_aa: CATTQGADTEAFF

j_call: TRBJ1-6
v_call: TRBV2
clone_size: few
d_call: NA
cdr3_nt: TGTGCCAGCAGACCCAGCTCAAGGTTGGATTCACCCCTCCACTTT
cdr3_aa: CASRPSSRLDSPLHF

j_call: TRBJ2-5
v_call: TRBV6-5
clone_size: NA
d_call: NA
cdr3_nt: TGTGCCAGCAGTTACTCGGGTCGCGGCGCGGCGACCCAGTACTTC
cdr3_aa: CASSYSGRGAATQYF

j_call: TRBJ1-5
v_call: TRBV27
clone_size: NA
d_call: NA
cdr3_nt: TGTGCCAGCAGTTTGACCAGGGGAGATCAGCCCCAGCATTTT
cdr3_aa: CASSLTRGDQPQHF

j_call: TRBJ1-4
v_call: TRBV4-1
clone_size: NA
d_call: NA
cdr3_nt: TGCGCCAGCAGCAAGCTAGCGGATGAAAAACTGTTTTTT
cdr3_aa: CASSKLADEKLFF

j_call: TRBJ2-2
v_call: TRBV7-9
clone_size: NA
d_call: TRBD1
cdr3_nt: TGTGCCAGCAGCAGCCGGGACAGGGTTTTT
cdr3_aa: CASSSRDRVF

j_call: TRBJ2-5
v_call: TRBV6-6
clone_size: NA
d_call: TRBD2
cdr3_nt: TGTGCCAGCAGGGGGACTAGCGGTGTCCAAGAGACCCAGTACTTC
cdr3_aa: CASRGTSGVQETQYF

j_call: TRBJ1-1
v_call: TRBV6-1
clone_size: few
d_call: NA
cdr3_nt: TGTGCCAGCAGTGAAGTATGGGGGAAACCTGAAGCTTTCTTT
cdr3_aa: CASSEVWGKPEAFF

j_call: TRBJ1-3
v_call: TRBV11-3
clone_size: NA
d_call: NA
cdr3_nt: TGTGCCAGCAGCTCACTACAGGGCTCTGGAAACACCATATATTTT
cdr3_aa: CASSSLQGSGNTIYF

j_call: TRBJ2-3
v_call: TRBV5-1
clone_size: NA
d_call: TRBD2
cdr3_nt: TGCGCCAGCAGCGGAGCGGGAGCGGAAGATACGCAGTATTTT
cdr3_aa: CASSGAGAEDTQYF

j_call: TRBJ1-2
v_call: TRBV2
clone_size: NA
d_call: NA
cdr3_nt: TGTGCCAGCAGCTGGGGGGGGAGAGACTATGGCTACACCTTC
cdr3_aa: CASSWGGRDYGYTF

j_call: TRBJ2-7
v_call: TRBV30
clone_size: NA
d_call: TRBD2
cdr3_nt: TGTGCCTGGAGTCCCGGGGGGGGAGCCTACGAGCAGTACTTC
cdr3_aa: CAWSPGGGAYEQYF

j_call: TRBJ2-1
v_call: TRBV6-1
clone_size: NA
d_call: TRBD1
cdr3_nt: TGTGCCAGCAGTGAAGAAACGGGGACAGGGGAGGATGAGCAGTTCTTC
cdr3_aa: CASSEETGTGEDEQFF

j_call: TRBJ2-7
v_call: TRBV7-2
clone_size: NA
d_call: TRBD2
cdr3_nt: TGTGCCAGCAGCTTACAGGCTAGCGGGTCTTACTACGAGCAGTACTTC
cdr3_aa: CASSLQASGSYYEQYF

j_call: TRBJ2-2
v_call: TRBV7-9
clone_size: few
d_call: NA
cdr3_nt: TGTGCCAGCAACACGCCTGGGGGGCCCACCGGGGAGCTGTTTTTT
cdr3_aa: CASNTPGGPTGELFF

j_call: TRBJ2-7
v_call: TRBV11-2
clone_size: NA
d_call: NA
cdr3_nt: TGTGCCAGCAGCTTAGATAGAGTACGCGGCTACGAGCAGTACTTC
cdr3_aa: CASSLDRVRGYEQYF

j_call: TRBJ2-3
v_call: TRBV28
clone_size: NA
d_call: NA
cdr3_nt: TGTGCCAGCAGTACCCCCCCGAGGATCACAGATACGCAGTATTTT
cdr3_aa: CASSTPPRITDTQYF

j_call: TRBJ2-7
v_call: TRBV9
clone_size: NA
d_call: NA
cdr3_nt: TGTGCCAGCAGCCCCACTGGGACTGGGTTCTACGAGCAGTACTTC
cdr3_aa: CASSPTGTGFYEQYF

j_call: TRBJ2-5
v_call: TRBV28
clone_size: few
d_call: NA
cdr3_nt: TGTGCCAGCAGTTTCGGGGGCGGGATGGGGGAGACCCAGTACTTC
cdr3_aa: CASSFGGGMGETQYF

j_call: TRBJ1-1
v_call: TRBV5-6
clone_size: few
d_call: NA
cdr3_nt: TGTGCCAGCAGCTTGCAGAGCAGGGCGGACACTGAAGCTTTCTTT
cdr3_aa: CASSLQSRADTEAFF

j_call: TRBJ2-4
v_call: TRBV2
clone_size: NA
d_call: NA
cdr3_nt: TGTGCCAGCAGTGTATTAGGGGATGACAAAAACATTCAGTACTTC
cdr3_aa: CASSVLGDDKNIQYF

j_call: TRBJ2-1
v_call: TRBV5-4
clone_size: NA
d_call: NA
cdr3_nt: TGTGCCAGCAGCAACCCTAGGGTGTTGAGCTCCTACAATGAGCAGTTCTTC
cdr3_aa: CASSNPRVLSSYNEQFF

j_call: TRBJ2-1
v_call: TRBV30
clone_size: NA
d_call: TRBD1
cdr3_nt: TGTGCCTGGCAGACAGGGGGCTTTTTAGTTGGGTCCTACAATGAGCAGTTCTTC
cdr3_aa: CAWQTGGFLVGSYNEQFF

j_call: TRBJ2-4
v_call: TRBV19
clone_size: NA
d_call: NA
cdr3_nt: TGTGCCAGTAGTTGGACTAAAAACATTCAGTACTTC
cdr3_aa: CASSWTKNIQYF

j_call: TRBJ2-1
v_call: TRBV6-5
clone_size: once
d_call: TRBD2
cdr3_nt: TGTGCCAGCAGTTTCACCGGGACTAGTCATCCCCATGAGCAGTTCTTC
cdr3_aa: CASSFTGTSHPHEQFF

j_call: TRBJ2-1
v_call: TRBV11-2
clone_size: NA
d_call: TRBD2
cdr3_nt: TGTGCCAGCAGCTTAGGACTAGCGGGAGGGAACTTTTACTACAATGAGCAGTTCTTC
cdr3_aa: CASSLGLAGGNFYYNEQFF

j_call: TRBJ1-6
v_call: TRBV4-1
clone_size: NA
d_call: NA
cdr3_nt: TGCGCCAGCAGCCACATTGGGCGAAATTCACCCCTCCACTTT
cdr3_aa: CASSHIGRNSPLHF

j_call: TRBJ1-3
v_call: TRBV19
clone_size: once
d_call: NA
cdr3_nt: TGTGCCAGTAGCCGGCGGGGGGCAAGTGGAAACACCATATATTTT
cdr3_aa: CASSRRGASGNTIYF

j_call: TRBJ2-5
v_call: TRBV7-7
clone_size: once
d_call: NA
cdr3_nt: TGTGCTAGCAGCAAGGGCGGGGACCAAGAGACCCAGTACTTC
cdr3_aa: CASSKGGDQETQYF

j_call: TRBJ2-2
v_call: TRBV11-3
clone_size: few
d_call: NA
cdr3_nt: TGTGCCAGAAGACAGACGCAAAGAACCGGGGAGCTGTTTTTT
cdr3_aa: CARRQTQRTGELFF

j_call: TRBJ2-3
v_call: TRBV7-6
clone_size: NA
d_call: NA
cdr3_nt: TGTGCCAGCAGCTACTTAAACCCCACAGATACGCAGTATTTT
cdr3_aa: CASSYLNPTDTQYF

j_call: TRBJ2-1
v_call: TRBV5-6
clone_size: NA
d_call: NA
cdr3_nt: TGTGCCAGCAGCTTCGGCTGGAGCTCCTACAATGAGCAGTTCTTC
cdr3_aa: CASSFGWSSYNEQFF

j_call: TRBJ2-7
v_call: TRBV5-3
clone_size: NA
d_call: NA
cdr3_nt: TGTGCCAGAAGCGATTGTCCCGCTAGCGAGCAGTACTTC
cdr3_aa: CARSDCPASEQYF